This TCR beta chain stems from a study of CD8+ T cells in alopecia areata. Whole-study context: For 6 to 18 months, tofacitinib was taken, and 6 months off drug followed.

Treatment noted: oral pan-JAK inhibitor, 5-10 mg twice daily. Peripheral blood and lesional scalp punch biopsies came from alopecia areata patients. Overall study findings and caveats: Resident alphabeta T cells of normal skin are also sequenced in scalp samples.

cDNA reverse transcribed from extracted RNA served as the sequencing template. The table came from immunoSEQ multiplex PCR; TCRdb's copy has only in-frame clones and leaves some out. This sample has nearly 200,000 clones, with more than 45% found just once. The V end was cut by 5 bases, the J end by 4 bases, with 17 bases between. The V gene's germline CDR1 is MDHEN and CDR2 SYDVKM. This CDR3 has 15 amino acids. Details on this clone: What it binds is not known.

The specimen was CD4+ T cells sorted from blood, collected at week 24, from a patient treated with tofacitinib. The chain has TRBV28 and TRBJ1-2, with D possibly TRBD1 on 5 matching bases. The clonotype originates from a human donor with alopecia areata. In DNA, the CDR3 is TGTGCCAGCAGTAGGGTGCAGGGCGAGGGCTATGGCTACACCTTC. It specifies CASSRVQGEGYGYTF.